This is a list of T cell receptor beta chains from one sample in a study of blood T cell repertoires in COVID-19. Only in-frame clones appear in the TCRdb table, and some are missing; sequencing was by immunoSEQ multiplex PCR. The sample includes some 220,000 clones, about nine tenths seen only once; the top ten take about 2.6%. The specimen was PBMCs or T cells enriched from blood (not recorded which). Receptors originate from a woman in her 30s who had recovered from COVID-19. CDR3s include the opening cysteine and the closing phenylalanine or tryptophan. D genes are given only for firm matches. Some rows mark clone size as missing; the rest say once, few, many or name a class of expanded clone.

d_call | clone_size | j_call | v_call | cdr3_aa | cdr3_nt
TRBD1 | NA | TRBJ2-2 | TRBV6-5 | CASSYYGTGTGELFF | TGTGCCAGCAGTTACTATGGGACAGGGACCGGGGAGCTGTTTTTT
NA | NA | TRBJ1-2 | TRBV5-1 | CASSLNEDGYTF | TGCGCCAGCAGCCTAAATGAAGATGGCTACACCTTC
NA | NA | TRBJ2-7 | TRBV7-3 | CASSLSSGAAYEQYF | TGTGCCAGCAGCTTATCGTCTGGGGCCGCCTACGAGCAGTACTTC
NA | many | TRBJ2-3 | TRBV19 | CASSIRGGFTTDTQYF | TGTGCCAGTAGTATAAGGGGGGGCTTTACCACAGATACGCAGTATTTT
NA | NA | TRBJ1-1 | TRBV11-2 | CASSFIQTTGITEAFF | TGTGCCAGCAGCTTCATCCAGACGACAGGCATCACTGAAGCTTTCTTT
TRBD1 | NA | TRBJ2-7 | TRBV19 | CASSAGQDYEQYF | TGTGCCAGTAGTGCCGGACAGGACTACGAGCAGTACTTC
NA | NA | TRBJ1-5 | TRBV2 | CAGTGGSNQPQHF | TGTGCCGGAACCGGGGGTAGCAATCAGCCCCAGCATTTT
TRBD1 | NA | TRBJ1-2 | TRBV5-1 | CASSVRDRVGYGYTF | TGCGCCAGCAGCGTAAGGGACAGGGTTGGCTATGGCTACACCTTC
TRBD1 | NA | TRBJ1-2 | TRBV7-9 | CASRLDREVYGYTF | TGTGCCAGCAGGTTGGACAGGGAAGTCTATGGCTACACCTTC
NA | NA | TRBJ1-3 | TRBV9 | CASSVEGVPGNTIYF | TGTGCCAGCAGCGTAGAGGGGGTACCTGGAAACACCATATATTTT
NA | NA | TRBJ2-2 | TRBV6-5 | CASSHYTGELFF | TGTGCCAGCAGCCACTACACCGGGGAGCTGTTTTTT
TRBD1 | NA | TRBJ1-2 | TRBV29-1 | CSVEDVQGSHPFNYGYTF | TGCAGCGTTGAAGATGTACAGGGGTCCCATCCCTTTAACTATGGCTACACCTTC
TRBD1 | NA | TRBJ2-3 | TRBV4-3 | CASSQEVAGGASTDTQYF | TGCGCCAGCAGCCAAGAGGTGGCAGGGGGCGCGAGCACAGATACGCAGTATTTT
NA | NA | TRBJ2-3 | TRBV7-9 | CASSPIGVDTQYF | TGTGCCAGCAGCCCCATCGGGGTAGATACGCAGTATTTT
TRBD1 | NA | TRBJ1-3 | TRBV7-2 | CASSLRLQGAPGNTIYF | TGTGCCAGCAGTCTTCGACTTCAGGGGGCGCCCGGAAACACCATATATTTT
NA | NA | TRBJ1-2 | TRBV11-3 | CASSSLPPGNYGYTF | TGTGCCAGCAGCTCCCTACCCCCAGGGAACTATGGCTACACCTTC
NA | few | TRBJ2-7 | TRBV18 | CASSPASSYEQYF | TGTGCCAGCTCACCTGCCAGCTCCTACGAGCAGTACTTC
NA | NA | TRBJ2-1 | TRBV7-9 | CASSWGRGEQFF | TGTGCCAGCAGCTGGGGTCGGGGTGAGCAGTTCTTC
TRBD2 | NA | TRBJ2-5 | TRBV7-9 | CASSPGTSDTQETQYF | TGTGCCAGCAGCCCCGGGACTAGCGATACCCAAGAGACCCAGTACTTC
NA | NA | TRBJ2-7 | TRBV7-9 | CASSLDGTPYSYEQYF | TGTGCCAGCAGCTTAGATGGGACTCCTTATTCCTACGAGCAGTACTTC
TRBD1 | NA | TRBJ1-4 | TRBV2 | CADQDRAREKLFF | TGTGCCGACCAGGACAGGGCGAGGGAAAAACTGTTTTTT